A single sample is the source of the 13 T cell receptor beta chains below, sequenced in a study of CD4 T cells in relation to SARS-CoV-2 and coronaviruses. The antigens of these receptors remain unknown. Profiled with immunoSEQ multiplex PCR; TCRdb holds only in-frame clones, not every one. Of about 20,000 clones listed, around four fifths are singletons. The unexposed donors gave CD4+ T cells in about 2011-2018, prior to COVID-19. The cells were cultured for less than twelve days before CD4+ T cells were isolated. Sequencing input: CD4+ T cells from PBMCs, cultured in vitro. All receptors come from a human donor in good health.

The chain employs TRBV10-3 and TRBJ2-1, with D possibly called TRBD1 or TRBD2 (5 bases each). Germline CDR1 is ENHRY and CDR2 is SYGVKD. This CDR3 region has 16 residues. Deletions cut 2 bases from V and 7 bases from J, with 18 bases between. The CDR3 loop reads CAISEPGAMVGNEQFF. DNA of the CDR3: TGTGCCATCAGTGAGCCCGGGGCCATGGTAGGGAATGAGCAGTTCTTC.

The V call is TRBV12-3 or TRBV12-4, the J call TRBJ1-6; D remains unclear. The CDR3 is made up of 12 amino acids. Between the trimmed V and J ends, which lost 6 bases and 6 bases, there was a span of 6 bases. The CDR3 coding sequence is TGTGCCAGCAGCTCCAGTAATTCACCCCTCCACTTT. The encoded protein is CASSSSNSPLHF.

The chain recombines TRBV7-2 with TRBJ1-2; D possibly corresponds to TRBD1 (6 bases). With 2 bases removed from V and 7 bases from J, the gap between germline ends came to 14 bases. CDR3 length equals 14 residues. Germline CDR1 is SGHTA and CDR2 is FQGNSA. CDR3 bases: TGTGCCAGCAGCTTAAAAGGGTCAGGGGTTGGCTACACCTTC. Its translation: CASSLKGSGVGYTF.

The chain carries TRBV5-1 and TRBJ2-3, with TRBD2 matching 7 bases. Trimming at V came to 4 bases and at J to 3 bases, leaving 14 bases not matched to a gene. Germline V gene lookup returns CDR1 SGHRS and CDR2 YFSETQ. The CDR3 contains 17 residues. This CDR3 is CASSPSLGGSDTDTQYF. The CDR3, as DNA: TGCGCCAGCAGCCCGAGCTTGGGCGGGAGTGATACAGATACGCAGTATTTT.

CDR3 DNA sequence: TGTGCCAGCAGTTTATTCGGGGACACTGAAGCTTTCTTT. It is translated as CASSLFGDTEAFF. The chain is built from TRBV12-3 or TRBV12-4 and TRBJ1-1, with D unresolved. The CDR3 is 13 residues long. V shed 2 bases and J shed 3 bases, with 7 bases lying between them.

The chain carries TRBV7-8 and TRBJ2-7; D is unresolved. CDR1 is SGHVS and CDR2 is FQNEAQ in the germline V gene. The CDR3 is 15 amino acids. Trimming removed 1 base at V and 4 bases at J, with 14 bases between. The CDR3 loop reads CASSLEVGRFYEQYF. The CDR3 bases are TGTGCCAGCAGCTTAGAGGTAGGTCGATTTTACGAGCAGTACTTC. The full variable domain, its missing parts supplied by reference TRBV7-8 and TRBJ2-7, is GAGVSQSPRYKVAKRGQDVALRCDPISGHVSLFWYQQALGQGPEFLTYFQNEAQLDKSGLPSDRFFAERPEGSVSTLKIQRTQQEDSAVYLCASSLEVGRFYEQYFGPGTRLTVT.

The genes are TRBV24-1 and TRBJ2-7, with 9 bases fitting TRBD2. V gave up 4 bases and J gave up 4 bases; unmatched junction bases: 7. The germline gives CDR1 KGHDR, CDR2 SFDVKD. The CDR3 contains 15 residues. The CDR3 region is CATSDNSGSRYEQYF. The DNA for the CDR3 is TGTGCCACCAGTGACAATAGCGGGAGTCGGTACGAGCAGTACTTC.

The rearrangement uses TRBV28 and TRBJ2-1, with D tentatively TRBD1 or TRBD2 (6 bases each). V lost 6 bases, J lost 0 bases, and 18 bases lay in between. CDR3 length equals 17 residues. Looked up from germline, CDR1 is MDHEN and CDR2 is SYDVKM. This chain's CDR3 is CASSPAGHLSSYNEQFF. The CDR3 DNA sequence: TGTGCCAGCAGCCCTGCGGGACACTTAAGCTCCTACAATGAGCAGTTCTTC.

V gene TRBV4-1 combines with J gene TRBJ1-2; TRBD1 matches at 8 bases. The CDR3 is 16 residues long. V shed 4 bases and J 7 bases; nucleotides not matched to a gene: 14. The germline V gene has CDR1 MGHRA and CDR2 YSYEKL. CDR3 DNA: TGCGCCAGCAGCCCCTACCCCCGGACAGGGAAGGCTGGCTACACCTTC. As protein: CASSPYPRTGKAGYTF.

V and J are TRBV7-8 and TRBJ1-5; D is uncertain. The V gene's germline CDR1 is SGHVS and CDR2 FQNEAQ. The CDR3 extends over 16 amino acids. The germline V and J ends were trimmed by 5 bases and 6 bases, with 20 bases remaining between them. The CDR3 DNA sequence: TGTGCCAGCAGCGAGGGAATACGGTCCCCGGTTCAGCCCCAGCATTTT. It yields the protein CASSEGIRSPVQPQHF. Full variable domain (remainder filled in from reference TRBV7-8 and TRBJ1-5): GAGVSQSPRYKVAKRGQDVALRCDPISGHVSLFWYQQALGQGPEFLTYFQNEAQLDKSGLPSDRFFAERPEGSVSTLKIQRTQQEDSAVYLCASSEGIRSPVQPQHFGDGTRLSIL.

This clone was picked up a small number of times. The chain links TRBV9 to TRBJ2-1; 7 positions match TRBD2. The CDR3 is 16 amino acids. Germline CDR1 is SGDLS and CDR2 is YYNGEE. Trimming at V came to 4 bases and at J to 4 bases, leaving 11 bases not matched to a gene. This CDR3 is CASSFTPSGGYNEQFF. The DNA for the CDR3 is TGTGCCAGCAGCTTTACACCTAGCGGAGGTTACAATGAGCAGTTCTTC.

Written as DNA, the CDR3 is TGTGCCAGCAGCTTGGGGCAGGGTGGGAACATTCAGTACTTC. This translates into CASSLGQGGNIQYF. V is TRBV11-1 and J is TRBJ2-4; D is possibly TRBD1 (5 bases). The CDR3 is 14 residues long. The V gene lost 3 bases and the J gene lost 7 bases, with 13 bases spanning the gap. From germline, CDR1 is SGHAT and CDR2 FQDESV (reference sequence).

The chain joins TRBV18 to TRBJ2-2; D is perhaps TRBD1 (6 bases). The CDR3 is made up of 16 amino acids. V lost 2 bases to trimming and J lost 6 bases, with 16 bases between them. Germline V gives CDR1 KGHSH, CDR2 LQKENI. The DNA of the CDR3 is TGTGCCAGCTCACCATTCTTGGCAGGGGAAGCCGGGGAGCTGTTTTTT. Its translation is CASSPFLAGEAGELFF.